The rows below give T cell receptor beta chains drawn from one sample of a study of blood T cell repertoires in COVID-19. The repertoire was sequenced with immunoSEQ multiplex PCR; TCRdb's copy has only in-frame clones and lacks some. The sample records 140,000 to 150,000 clones, 65% to 85% being singletons. The sequencing input was peripheral blood. The receptor set was obtained from a woman aged 55-69 years with acute or convalescent COVID-19. Each CDR3 is given with its conserved first and last residue.

j_call,v_call,cdr3_aa
TRBJ1-1,TRBV28,CASSSGRLWNTEAFF
TRBJ2-7,TRBV24-1,CATSDRRVAYEQYF
TRBJ2-7,TRBV28,CASRQLPGLAGVASSYEQYF
TRBJ2-7,TRBV19,CASSIGRVALDEQYF
TRBJ2-1,TRBV5-1,CAILTRASGKGRDEQFF
TRBJ2-1,TRBV13,CASSLAGRRSGRSSYNEQFF
TRBJ2-3,TRBV28,CASSLIRLARVASTDTQYF
TRBJ2-7,TRBV27,CASSSGGRGYEQYF
TRBJ2-1,TRBV3-1/TRBV3-2,CASSQYLTGAINEQFF
TRBJ2-3,TRBV5-1,CASSLETSADTQYF
TRBJ2-7,TRBV12-3/TRBV12-4,CASSLTTGDEQYF
TRBJ2-2,TRBV9,CASSDTSGATGELFF
TRBJ2-7,TRBV28,CASRGLAANNIYYEQYF
TRBJ2-2,TRBV7-3,CASSLTQLTGELFF
TRBJ2-7,TRBV5-1,CASSLGARVRGEQYF
TRBJ2-7,TRBV14,CASSQGDFGGRKYEQYF
TRBJ2-3,TRBV15,CATSRRDPLADTQYF
TRBJ1-1,TRBV19,CASTFNFDTLGRAFF
TRBJ1-5,TRBV10-3,CAIGQVGMSNQPQHF
TRBJ2-2,TRBV4-1,CASSQERDPNTGELFF
TRBJ2-1,TRBV7-3,CASSLIGGIAHEQFF
TRBJ2-7,TRBV27,CASSLRGSPYEQYF
TRBJ1-4,TRBV28,CASSFTGTGTEKLFF
TRBJ1-2,TRBV18,CASSPQRQGAGNYGYTF
TRBJ2-1,TRBV5-1,CASSLSGSNNEQFF
TRBJ2-1,TRBV18,CASSPRADEQFF
TRBJ1-2,TRBV7-9,CASSLLVRGDGYTF